This is a list of T cell receptor beta chains from one sample in a study of shared clonotypes between healthy human individuals. TCRdb's copy holds only in-frame clones and misses some; the assay was immunoSEQ multiplex PCR. The sample contains about 490,000 clones, 70% to 80% of which appear only once. The sequencing sample was made of PBMCs. The receptors stem from a woman in her thirties or forties in good health. Some clones in this sample may be carry-over from other donors' samples. Each CDR3 is given with its conserved first and last residue. Each record gives: J gene, D gene, V gene, clone size, CDR3 protein, CDR3 DNA. A D gene is named only where the DNA matches it firmly. Clone size, where shown, is once, few, many, or a class for clones that have expanded.

>TRBJ2-3|-|TRBV7-9|-
CASARRTDTQYF
TGTGCCAGCGCTAGACGGACGGATACGCAGTATTTT
>TRBJ2-1|-|TRBV5-1|-
CASSPGWPLSYNEQFF
TGCGCCAGCAGCCCCGGGTGGCCTCTTTCCTACAATGAGCAGTTCTTC
>TRBJ2-7|-|TRBV6-6|-
CASSTGGQISYEQYF
TGTGCCAGCAGTACCGGAGGACAGATCTCCTACGAGCAGTACTTC
>TRBJ2-1|TRBD2|TRBV30|once
CAWSVSSGYNEQFF
TGTGCCTGGAGTGTATCTAGCGGATACAATGAGCAGTTCTTC
>TRBJ1-3|-|TRBV6-4|-
CASSEGTGDTIYF
TGTGCCAGCAGTGAAGGTACGGGTGATACCATATATTTT
>TRBJ1-5|TRBD1|TRBV25-1|few
CASSDSYATGGCQPQHF
TGTGCCAGCAGTGATTCCTACGCGACAGGGGGTTGTCAGCCCCAGCATTTT
>TRBJ2-1|TRBD2|TRBV5-1|few
CASSLGTSEPYYNEQFF
TGCGCCAGCAGCTTGGGTACTAGCGAGCCCTACTACAATGAGCAGTTCTTC
>TRBJ1-1|-|TRBV29-1|once
CSAGQTNTEAFF
TGCAGCGCAGGACAAACGAACACTGAAGCTTTCTTT
>TRBJ2-7|TRBD2|TRBV19|-
CASRGRGLGVSYEQYF
TGTGCCAGTAGGGGTCGGGGACTAGGAGTTTCCTACGAGCAGTACTTC
>TRBJ1-2|-|TRBV18|-
CASSRGDGYGYTF
TGTGCCAGCTCACGGGGGGACGGATATGGCTACACCTTC
>TRBJ1-2|-|TRBV5-6|-
CASSLPSIGDYGYTF
TGTGCCAGCAGCTTGCCCTCAATTGGGGACTATGGCTACACCTTC
>TRBJ1-2|-|TRBV29-1|-
CSVGGGPYGYTF
TGCAGCGTTGGAGGGGGTCCTTATGGCTACACCTTC
>TRBJ2-7|-|TRBV7-3|-
CASSLGGSDEQYF
TGTGCCAGCAGCTTGGGCGGCAGCGACGAGCAGTACTTC
>TRBJ2-1|TRBD1|TRBV10-2|-
CASSGTGGREQFF
TGCGCCAGCAGCGGGACAGGGGGCCGTGAGCAGTTCTTC
>TRBJ2-1|TRBD2|TRBV5-5|-
CASSELAGAYNEQFF
TGTGCCAGCAGCGAACTAGCGGGAGCCTACAATGAGCAGTTCTTC
>TRBJ2-3|-|TRBV19|-
CASSIDPRRDTQYF
TGTGCCAGTAGTATAGATCCTAGGCGAGATACGCAGTATTTT
>TRBJ2-3|TRBD1|TRBV7-3|-
CASSPRQGADTQYF
TGTGCCAGCAGCCCTCGACAGGGGGCAGATACGCAGTATTTT
>TRBJ2-1|-|TRBV28|-
CASSEMYNEQFF
TGTGCCAGCAGCGAAATGTACAATGAGCAGTTCTTC
>TRBJ1-1|-|TRBV4-1|-
CASSHIQRGRTEAFF
TGCGCCAGCAGCCACATTCAAAGGGGAAGGACTGAAGCTTTCTTT
>TRBJ2-5|TRBD1|TRBV15|-
CATSRDGLTGLSRRETQYF
TGTGCCACCAGCAGAGATGGCCTGACAGGGCTCAGCCGCAGAGAGACCCAGTACTTC
>TRBJ1-2|-|TRBV19|-
CASSIRSPAGYTF
TGTGCCAGTAGTATAAGGAGCCCTGCTGGCTACACCTTC
>TRBJ2-1|-|TRBV6-5|-
CASREGAPYNEQFF
TGTGCCAGCAGAGAAGGGGCGCCCTACAATGAGCAGTTCTTC
>TRBJ2-7|TRBD1|TRBV9|-
CASSAGTGYEQYF
TGTGCCAGCAGCGCCGGGACAGGATACGAGCAGTACTTC
>TRBJ2-3|TRBD2|TRBV19|-
CASSIDLAGETQYF
TGTGCCAGTAGTATAGACCTAGCGGGAGAAACGCAGTATTTT